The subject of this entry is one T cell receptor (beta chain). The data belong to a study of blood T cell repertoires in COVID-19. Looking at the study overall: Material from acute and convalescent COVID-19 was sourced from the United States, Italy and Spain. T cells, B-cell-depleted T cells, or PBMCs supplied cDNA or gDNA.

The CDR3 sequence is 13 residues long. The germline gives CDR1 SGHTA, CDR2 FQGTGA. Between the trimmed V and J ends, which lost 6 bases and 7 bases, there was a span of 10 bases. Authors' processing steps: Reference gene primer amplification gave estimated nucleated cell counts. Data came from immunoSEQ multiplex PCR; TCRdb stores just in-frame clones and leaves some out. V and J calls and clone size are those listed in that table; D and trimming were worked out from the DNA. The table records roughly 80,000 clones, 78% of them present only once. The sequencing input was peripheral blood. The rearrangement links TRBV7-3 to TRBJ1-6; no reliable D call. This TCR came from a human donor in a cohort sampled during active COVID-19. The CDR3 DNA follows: TGTGCCAGCAGTTCACAGCCCAATTCACCCCTCCACTTT. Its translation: CASSSQPNSPLHF.